The TCR beta chain described here comes from a study of early T cells in non-severe SARS-CoV-2 infection. Study-wide results and limits: There was a bias toward anti-spike CD8 responses in VDJdb matching, which missed private and CD4 specificities.

cDNA molecules, individually, were tagged with unique molecular identifiers. TCRdb redid the calling of the 5' RACE reads with MiXCR, one entry per CDR3 protein. Altogether some 80,000 distinct CDR3 sequences are present, about 5% being singletons, with the ten largest covering roughly 7.3%. The CDR3 extends over 16 amino acids. Unmatched junction bases numbered 5, after V lost 6 bases and J lost 0 bases. On this clonotype: Its antigen is unidentified.

The rearrangement joins TRBV12-3 or TRBV12-4 to TRBJ2-1; 10 bases fit TRBD2. Sequencing used whole blood, obtained at baseline. The receptor comes from an adult who was a healthcare worker with PCR-confirmed SARS-CoV-2 infection or an uninfected control (not recorded which). In DNA, the CDR3 is TGTGCCAGCAGACGGACTAGCGGACGCTCCTACAATGAGCAGTTCTTC. The encoded protein is CASRRTSGRSYNEQFF.